This TCR beta chain derives from a study of blood T cell repertoires in COVID-19 (dated by TCRdb to 2018 to 2021). Some background on the complete study: Samples from collaborators originated in the United States, Italy and Spain and spanned both the acute and convalescent phases of COVID-19. Sample metadata almost always included a de-identified subject ID, COVID-19 status, age in years and sex. A freely available public database, intended as a resource for researchers studying the immune response to SARS-CoV-2, is where the repertoires were released. The material from the prospective study consisted of cDNA or gDNA derived from T cells, B-cell-depleted T cells, or PBMCs. The samples were drawn from the first 160 participants of the ongoing ImmuneRACE study and from 1,200 or so subjects provided by 6 global collaborators. Subjects who had been exposed to COVID-19, were actively infected with it, or had recovered from it provided the deeply sampled blood TCRbeta repertoires that made up the dataset. HLA class I and class II types, where available, came from metadata supplied by the sample provider rather than from assay-based typing. Broad study findings and their caveats: Clinical and demographic metadata were provided uncurated, with the amount varying by source and participant.

The germline ends are 16 bases apart after V is trimmed by 0 bases and J by 4 bases. The CDR3 measures 16 amino acids from cysteine to phenylalanine. Just the 48-base CDR3 DNA is kept, in frame starting at base 1. From a lookup of the germline V gene, CDR1 and CDR2 are SGHTA and FQGNSA. One collaborating source in Seattle enrolled patients during active infection and followed them longitudinally through the course of disease. Whole blood was collected in K2EDTA tubes by collaborating institutions according to the institutions' own protocols. For TCRbeta analysis, collaborators shipped samples as frozen whole blood, isolated PBMCs, or DNA extracted from either of those sample types. On this clone: Its recognized antigen is unknown. Base qualities are missing; no much larger clone stands one base away.

The immunoSEQ Assay, a bias-controlled multiplex PCR, was used to amplify TCRbeta CDR3 regions from genomic DNA. Per the authors' processing: The number of nucleated cells in each sample was estimated by amplification of reference gene primers within the assay. To quantify the absolute abundance of each unique TCRbeta CDR3 rearrangement, sequence reads were collapsed and filtered. For each sample, productive Simpson clonality was calculated by taking the square root of Simpson's diversity index across productive rearrangements. The table comes from immuneACCESS by way of TCRdb, which keeps in-frame sequences with V and J called. Part of the clones is missing from these tables; in studies checked, under half for an unresolved V gene and the rest for unknown reasons. That table furnishes V, J and clone size, whereas the DNA furnished D and trimming. This sample lists 220,000 or so clones; about 86% were detected once. Approximately 10% of the sample is held by the ten biggest clonotypes.

This sequence originates from a woman between 45 and 60 years old with COVID-19, enrolled during active disease. The sequence is built from TRBV7-2 and TRBJ2-7; tentative D gene TRBD2, with 6 bases matching. Sequenced material: peripheral blood. The bases are TGTGCCAGCAGCTTAGCGCAAGGAGGGGTAGGGTACGAGCAGTACTTC. Its translation is CASSLAQGGVGYEQYF.